This TCR beta chain was captured in a study of T cells in localized non-small cell lung cancer (dated by TCRdb to 2020 to 2022). About the full investigation: T cell repertoires of fewer than 250 early-stage NSCLC patients were analyzed, with tumors being compared against uninvolved tumor-adjacent lungs. NSCLC patients had a mean age of around 61 years, and fewer than 150 were male and about a hundred female. All 230 or so NSCLC patients in the cohort were treatment-naive and had localized lung tumors that were resected.

Looking up the germline V gene (reference sequence) yields CDR1 DFQATT and CDR2 SNEGSKA. Inclusive of the bounding cysteine and phenylalanine, the CDR3 is 11 residues long. Only CDR3 DNA remains: 33 bases, in frame from the first base. V is shortened by 4 bases, J by 7 bases, and the region joining them spans 10 bases. Worth noting for this clone: What this receptor recognizes is not known. No per-base quality is available; no much larger clone lies one base away.

At diagnosis, tumor, uninvolved tumor-adjacent lung and peripheral blood were collected and then preserved as a mix of FFPE and fresh-frozen material. For TCR repertoire profiling, blood samples were analyzed in the form of peripheral blood mononuclear cells. Paper-wide results and their limitations: Uninvolved tumor-adjacent lung showed the highest T cell clonality, higher than tumor, which suggests more focused antigenic responses in the uninvolved tumor-adjacent lung. Because multi-region tumor sequencing was not done, intratumor heterogeneity could not be ruled out. Of the top 100 tumor clones, a median of roughly 53 were detected in paired uninvolved adjacent lung; 28 were also among that lung's top 100. Because the study design was exploratory, TCR variables were selected using unadjusted p-values without false-discovery rate correction. Higher blood T cell density associated with longer overall survival, while higher adjacent-lung clonality associated with shorter survival.

TCR beta CDR3 regions were sequenced from DNA using the immunoSEQ Assay. In the paper's pipeline: To compute T cell density, TCR beta template counts were normalized to usable DNA, which was estimated by amplifying housekeeping genes. The preseqR package was used to estimate richness by extrapolating to 400,000 templates for PBMC samples and to 120,000 templates for tissue samples. Clonality was defined by subtracting Pielou's evenness from one. Tissue-enriched TCRs were identified by differential abundance testing using productive amino-acid clonotypes, minimum total count 5 and alpha 0.1. The Jaccard Index and the Morisita Overlap Index were used to measure how much the repertoires overlapped between compartments. GLIPH grouped TCR beta CDR3s together with public tetramer-defined viral CDR3s, and a viral motif had to include at least three viral sequences and also show V-gene enrichment. What TCRdb holds here is the immuneACCESS table cut down to in-frame rearrangements. Part of the clones is not present; checked against another copy, under half of the missing clones reflect an unresolved V gene, and the others are unexplained. V and J calls and clone size are given by that table; D and trimming were obtained from the DNA. The sample contains about 55,000 clones, approximately 88% of them found a single time. The ten top clones hold approximately 17% of the sample.

Recombination joined TRBV20-1 with TRBJ1-1; TRBD1 is possibly the D segment (6 matching bases). This clonotype originated in a man aged 40 to 69 with stage III lung adenocarcinoma. Material: peripheral blood mononuclear cells, obtained before any cancer treatment. The nucleotide sequence reads TGCAGTGCTACGAAGGACAGTGAAGCTTTCTTT. The translation is CSATKDSEAFF.